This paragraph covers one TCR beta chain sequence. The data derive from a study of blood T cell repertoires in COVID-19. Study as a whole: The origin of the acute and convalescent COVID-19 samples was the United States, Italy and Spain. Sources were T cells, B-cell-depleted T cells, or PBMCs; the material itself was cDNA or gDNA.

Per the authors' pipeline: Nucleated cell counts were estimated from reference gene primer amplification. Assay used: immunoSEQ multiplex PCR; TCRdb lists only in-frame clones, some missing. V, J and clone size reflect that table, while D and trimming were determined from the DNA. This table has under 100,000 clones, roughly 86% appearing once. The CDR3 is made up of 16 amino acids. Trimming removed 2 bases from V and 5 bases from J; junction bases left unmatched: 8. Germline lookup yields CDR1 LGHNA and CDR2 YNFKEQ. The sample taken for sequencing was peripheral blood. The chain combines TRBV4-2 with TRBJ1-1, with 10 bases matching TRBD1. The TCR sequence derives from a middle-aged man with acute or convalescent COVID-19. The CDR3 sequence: CASSQFRDRGETEAFF. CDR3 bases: TGTGCCAGCAGCCAATTTCGGGACAGGGGTGAAACTGAAGCTTTCTTT.